What follows are 10 T cell receptor beta chains derived from one specimen sequenced in a study of blood T cell repertoires in COVID-19. Assay used: immunoSEQ multiplex PCR; TCRdb lists only in-frame clones, some missing. The sample yields roughly 200,000 clones, around 90% seen once. Sequenced sample: PBMCs or T cells enriched from blood (not recorded which). These receptors were collected from a man aged 30 to 39 who had recovered from COVID-19.

The rearrangement links TRBV7-2 to TRBJ2-7; 9 nucleotides line up with TRBD1. The trim removed 0 bases at V and 4 bases at J, leaving 7 bases unmatched. CDR1 is SGHTA and CDR2 is FQGNSA in the germline V gene. There are 16 residues in the CDR3. CDR3 nucleotide sequence: TGTGCCAGCAGCTTAGCGGGGGGGACAGGGTATTACGAGCAGTACTTC. Translated: CASSLAGGTGYYEQYF.

V is TRBV3-1 (or the pseudogene TRBV3-2) and J is TRBJ2-1, with TRBD2 identical over 8 bases. This CDR3 spans 17 amino acids. V shed 4 bases, J shed 4 bases, and the junction held 12 bases outside the gene matches. CDR1 is LGHDT, CDR2 YNNKEL, per germline (reference sequence). The CDR3 region is CASSPYFGGGLYNEQFF. CDR3 coding DNA: TGTGCCAGCAGCCCCTACTTCGGGGGGGGCCTTTACAATGAGCAGTTCTTC.

The chain uses TRBV11-2 and TRBJ2-5, with TRBD1 identical over 8 bases. The CDR3 consists of 14 residues. V was pared by 5 bases and J by 4 bases, with 6 bases of the junction left unmatched. Germline V CDR1 and CDR2: SGHAT, FQNNGV. The CDR3 DNA follows: TGTGCCAGCAGCCCAGTCAGGGGGCGAGAGACCCAGTACTTC. Translating gives CASSPVRGRETQYF.

The gene calls are TRBV28 and TRBJ2-1, with 9 bases identical to TRBD2. Losses at the gene ends were 6 bases for V and 8 bases for J; bases not matched to a gene: 8. Germline CDR1 is MDHEN and CDR2 is SYDVKM. This CDR3 has 14 residues. Written as DNA, the CDR3 is TGTGCCAGCAGCCCCGGGACTAGCTTCTATGAGCAGTTCTTC. Its protein is CASSPGTSFYEQFF.

The rearrangement uses TRBV7-8 and TRBJ2-7; 9 bases align to TRBD2. CDR3 length equals 17 residues. The ends lost 4 bases at V and 2 bases at J; junction bases unmatched: 12. Germline-derived CDR1 and CDR2 are SGHVS and FQNEAQ. CDR3 in DNA: TGTGCCAGCAGCTCAAGGGTGCGAGCGGGAGGCGCCTACGAGCAGTACTTC. It is translated as CASSSRVRAGGAYEQYF.

The chain is built from TRBV20-1 and TRBJ2-7; 10 nucleotides line up with TRBD2. Germline CDR1 reads DFQATT; CDR2 reads SNEGSKA (reference sequence). The CDR3 is made up of 16 amino acids. V trimming: 3 bases; J trimming: 4 bases; junction bases outside the gene matches: 12. For the CDR3, the DNA is TGCAGTGCTAGTAAAGTTCGGACTAGCGGATCTTACGAGCAGTACTTC. Translating gives CSASKVRTSGSYEQYF.

The CDR3 nucleotides are TGTGCCGTTAGTCAGGGGTTGAACACTGAAGCTTTCTTT. Its protein product is CAVSQGLNTEAFF. The gene calls are TRBV19 and TRBJ1-1, with D maybe TRBD1 (6 bases). The germline gives CDR1 LNHDA, CDR2 SQIVND (reference sequence). This CDR3 is built from 13 residues. The V gene lost 11 bases and the J gene lost 0 bases, with 13 bases spanning the gap.

The chain recombines TRBV11-2 with TRBJ2-1; TRBD1 might be the D (6 bases). Germline CDR1 is SGHAT and CDR2 is FQNNGV. The CDR3 is 15 residues long. V was shortened by 7 bases and J by 0 bases, with 13 bases between the two germline ends. The CDR3 loop is CASIPGQYSYNEQFF. CDR3 nucleotides: TGTGCCAGCATCCCCGGACAGTACTCCTACAATGAGCAGTTCTTC.

V is TRBV21-1 and J is TRBJ2-1; TRBD2 reflects the table's D call only, with no check against the DNA. TRBV21-1 is annotated as a pseudogene. The CDR3 runs 16 residues. In DNA form, the CDR3 reads TGTGCCAGCAGCAATCGGCCTAGCGGGGGATACAATGAGCAGTTCTTC. Amino acids: CASSNRPSGGYNEQFF.

The chain links TRBV11-2 to TRBJ1-4; 7 nucleotides agree with TRBD1. CDR1 and CDR2 from the germline V gene are SGHAT and FQNNGV. Germline trimming cut 5 bases from V and 16 bases from J; bases unmatched to any gene: 7. The CDR3 is 11 residues long. The CDR3 loop is CASSPGTVSFF. Written as DNA, the CDR3 is TGTGCCAGCAGCCCCGGGACAGTTTCGTTTTTT.